These 24 T cell receptor beta chains were all obtained from the same sample, sequenced in a study of T cells in Graves' hyperthyroidism and ophthalmopathy. TCR beta CDR3 regions were amplified from RNA transcripts. TCR CDR3 underwent first-round RT-PCR with the HTBI primer set. TCRdb redid the calling of the multiplex PCR reads with MiXCR, one entry per CDR3 protein. The table records about 210,000 distinct CDR3 sequences, about a sixth of them present only once. Sequenced sample: blood. Source of these receptors: a man aged 50 or older with Graves' hyperthyroidism.

This clonotype came up a few times. V is TRBV4-3 and J is TRBJ2-1; D is unclear. This CDR3 is built from 15 residues. Germline assignment: CDR1 LGHNA and CDR2 YSLEER. V was shortened by 3 bases and J by 5 bases, with 14 bases between the two germline ends. The CDR3 nucleotides are TGCGCCAGCAGCCAGAAAAGACACCCGGACAATGAGCAGTTCTTC. Protein product: CASSQKRHPDNEQFF.

This chain joins TRBV2 and TRBJ2-5; D tentatively fits TRBD1 or TRBD2 (5 bases each). Germline CDR1 SNHLY, CDR2 FYNNEI. V lost 9 bases to trimming and J lost 1 base, with 15 bases between them. The CDR3 totals 14 residues. This chain's CDR3 is CARFRSGTQETQYF. Here the CDR3 DNA reads TGTGCCAGATTTCGGTCCGGGACCCAAGAGACCCAGTACTTC.

This chain joins TRBV10-1 and TRBJ2-2; the D gene is possibly TRBD1 (6 bases). The CDR3 length is 14 residues. In germline, CDR1 is WNHNN, CDR2 SYGVQD (reference sequence). The V end was cut by 6 bases, the J end by 3 bases, with 11 bases between. The CDR3 loop reads CASSVRGDTGELFF. In DNA form, the CDR3 reads TGCGCCAGCAGCGTCAGGGGAGACACCGGGGAGCTGTTTTTT.

This clonotype was picked up one time. The chain employs TRBV28 and TRBJ2-7, with 10 bases matching TRBD1. Trimming cost V 2 bases and J 4 bases; bases outside gene matches: 11. CDR3 size: 17 residues. Germline V gene sequence: CDR1 MDHEN, CDR2 SYDVKM. The CDR3 sequence is CASSLAGLGTGDYEQYF. The CDR3 nucleotides are TGTGCCAGCAGTTTAGCGGGCCTCGGGACAGGGGATTACGAGCAGTACTTC.

This clonotype has a count of ten or more. This rearrangement joins TRBV11-2 to TRBJ1-1; a possible D gene is TRBD1 (6 bases). The V end was cut by 5 bases, the J end by 4 bases, with 11 bases between. The CDR3 has 13 residues. Per germline, CDR1 SGHAT and CDR2 FQNNGV. CDR3 region: CASSVRGGTEAFF. CDR3 nucleotides: TGTGCCAGCAGCGTCAGAGGGGGCACTGAAGCTTTCTTT.

This clonotype occurred many times. The chain couples TRBV28 to TRBJ1-2; the match to TRBD1 covers 8 bases. Germline V lookup: CDR1 MDHEN, CDR2 SYDVKM. The CDR3 consists of 15 residues. The junction had 10 bases not matched to a gene; V was cut back by 6 bases and J by 4 bases. CDR3 DNA: TGTGCCAGCAGCGAACCGACAGGGGACCTCTATGGCTACACCTTC. Its protein is CASSEPTGDLYGYTF.

J is TRBJ1-5 and V is TRBV19; unclear D gene. Germline V lookup: CDR1 LNHDA, CDR2 SQIVND (reference sequence). The CDR3 contains 16 residues. The V and J ends lost 1 base and 0 bases respectively, with 10 bases between them. CDR3 sequence reads: CASSIAAYNSNQPQHF. The CDR3 DNA follows: TGTGCCAGTAGTATAGCGGCATACAATAGCAATCAGCCCCAGCATTTT.

The sample holds many counts of this clonotype. The chain links TRBV12-3 or TRBV12-4 to TRBJ1-5, with 7 bases fitting TRBD1. The CDR3 has 16 residues. With 5 bases clipped from V and 2 bases from J, the junction kept 9 bases outside the gene matches. The CDR3 nucleotides read TGTGCCAGCAGTCCAAAGCTCAGGGGGGGCAATCAGCCCCAGCATTTT. Translating it yields CASSPKLRGGNQPQHF.

The J gene is TRBJ1-5, the V gene TRBV5-1, with 7 bases fitting TRBD1. The germline V gene has CDR1 SGHRS and CDR2 YFSETQ. V was clipped by 0 bases and J by 6 bases; unmatched bases: 3. This CDR3 contains 14 residues. For the CDR3, the DNA is TGCGCCAGCAGCTTGGGGACAGGCACTCAGCCCCAGCATTTT. This sequence encodes CASSLGTGTQPQHF.

This clonotype was observed many times. J is TRBJ2-2 and V is TRBV5-1; 10 nucleotides align to TRBD2. The junction had 6 bases not matched to a gene; V was cut back by 4 bases and J by 6 bases. The CDR3 is 15 residues long. Looked up from germline, CDR1 is SGHRS and CDR2 is YFSETQ. CDR3 sequence: CASSPYLAGAGELFF. CDR3 DNA: TGCGCCAGCAGCCCTTATCTAGCGGGAGCCGGGGAGCTGTTTTTT. Full variable domain (rest looked up from reference TRBV5-1 and TRBJ2-2): KAGVTQTPRYLIKTRGQQVTLSCSPISGHRSVSWYQQTPGQGLQFLFEYFSETQRNKGNFPGRFSGRQFSNSRSEMNVSTLELGDSALYLCASSPYLAGAGELFFGEGSRLTVL.

This clonotype has at least ten counts. The V gene is TRBV28, the J gene TRBJ1-4; 9 bases line up with TRBD1. The germline CDR1 and CDR2 sequences are MDHEN and SYDVKM. The V gene end was trimmed by 5 bases and the J gene end by 8 bases; junction bases not matched to a gene: 12. The CDR3 loop spans 16 amino acids. The CDR3 region has the DNA TGTGCCAGCAGTGAGATTACCGGGACAGGGCTCGAAAAACTGTTTTTT. Encoded protein: CASSEITGTGLEKLFF. Variable domain in full (rest from reference TRBV28 and TRBJ1-4): DVKVTQSSRYLVKRTGEKVFLECVQDMDHENMFWYRQDPGLGLRLIYFSYDVKMKEKGDIPEGYSVSREKKERFSLILESASTNQTSMYLCASSEITGTGLEKLFFGSGTQLSVL.

This clonotype has a count of ten or more. This chain connects TRBV6-1 to TRBJ2-7; D may correspond to TRBD1 or TRBD2 (6 bases each). CDR1 is MNHNS, CDR2 SASEGT, per germline. The germline V and J ends were trimmed by 7 bases and 5 bases, with 18 bases remaining between them. This CDR3 region has 14 residues. The CDR3 bases are TGTGCCAGCATTCGTCGGGGGCTTGAGGACGAGCAGTACTTC. As protein: CASIRRGLEDEQYF.

In this sample, this clonotype turned up a few times. The genes are TRBV20-1 and TRBJ2-7; 8 nucleotides match TRBD2. CDR3 length equals 16 residues. The ends lost 1 base at V and 7 bases at J; junction bases unmatched: 15. Per the germline V gene, CDR1 is DFQATT and CDR2 is SNEGSKA (reference sequence). The CDR3 region has the DNA TGCAGTGCTAGAGTTGTTGGGACTAGTCCCTTCGGGGAGCAGTACTTC. The encoded protein is CSARVVGTSPFGEQYF.

The CDR3 DNA reads as TGCGCCAGCAGCTTGGGGGTCGATACGCAGTATTTT. This translates into CASSLGVDTQYF. This rearrangement joins TRBV5-1 to TRBJ2-3; D remains unclear. This CDR3 contains 12 residues. CDR1 is SGHRS, CDR2 YFSETQ, per germline. V lost 0 bases and J lost 6, with 5 bases in between.

This clonotype was counted many times. The chain joins TRBV11-2 to TRBJ1-2, with D unresolved. Germline V CDR1 and CDR2: SGHAT, FQNNGV. V gave up 1 base and J gave up 8 bases, with 11 bases separating them. The CDR3 loop spans 13 amino acids. The CDR3 DNA reads as TGTGCCAGCAGCTTAGGAGGGAACTGGGGCTACACCTTC. Residues: CASSLGGNWGYTF.

The table lists this clonotype with a few counts. This may stem from a read error, because a much larger clone lies one nucleotide away. This chain uses TRBV28 with TRBJ2-7; D is possibly TRBD1 or TRBD2 (5 bases each). The germline CDR1 and CDR2 sequences are MDHEN and SYDVKM. The CDR3 is made up of 14 amino acids. The CDR3 region is CASTERDGRYKQYF. In nucleotides, the CDR3 is TGTGCCAGCACCGAACGGGACGGCCGCTACAAGCAGTACTTC.

Many counts were recorded for this clonotype. The V and J genes are TRBV5-1 and TRBJ2-1; possibly TRBD1 or TRBD2 for D (7 bases each). The CDR3 is made up of 13 amino acids. Germline CDR1 and CDR2: SGHRS and YFSETQ. Trimming shortened V by 3 bases and J by 8 bases, and 12 bases separated the two germline ends. The CDR3: CASSSGGADEQFF. For the CDR3, the DNA is TGCGCCAGCAGCTCAGGGGGGGCCGATGAGCAGTTCTTC.

This clonotype showed up many times. The chain is built from TRBV3-1 and TRBJ2-7; D is undetermined. Germline V gene lookup returns CDR1 LGHDT and CDR2 YNNKEL (reference sequence). Trimming pared 3 bases from V and 6 bases from J, leaving 6 bases between. The CDR3 runs to 11 residues. CDR3 in amino acids: CASSHSGEQYF. The CDR3 DNA follows: TGTGCCAGCAGCCATTCCGGCGAGCAGTACTTC.

This clonotype was seen ten or more times. V gene TRBV24-1 combines with J gene TRBJ2-3, with TRBD2 identical over 8 bases. CDR3 length equals 15 residues. Trimming took 3 bases from V and 1 from J; bases not matched to a gene: 2. Looked up from germline, CDR1 is KGHDR and CDR2 is SFDVKD. CDR3 nucleotide sequence: TGTGCCACCAGTGATCCGACTAGCGGCACAGATACGCAGTATTTT. Translating it yields CATSDPTSGTDTQYF.

A few counts support this clonotype. The chain combines TRBV20-1 with TRBJ2-1; 8 bases line up with TRBD2. V was clipped by 0 bases and J by 2 bases; unmatched bases: 6. Germline V gene data show CDR1 as DFQATT and CDR2 as SNEGSKA (reference sequence). The CDR3 is made up of 16 amino acids. The CDR3 DNA reads as TGCAGTGCTAGAGACCCAGGAGCGGGAGCCTACAATGAGCAGTTCTTC. The encoded protein is CSARDPGAGAYNEQFF.

This clonotype was observed many times. The chain links TRBV5-1 to TRBJ2-7, with 8 bases fitting TRBD1. This CDR3 has 13 residues. Germline V lookup: CDR1 SGHRS, CDR2 YFSETQ. The ends lost 0 bases at V and 5 bases at J; junction bases unmatched: 1. CDR3 coding DNA: TGCGCCAGCAGCTTGGGACAGGGGAACGAGCAGTACTTC. Translation gives CASSLGQGNEQYF.

This clonotype was seen many times. The J gene is TRBJ1-2, the V gene TRBV24-1, with unresolved D. With 4 bases removed from V and 0 bases from J, the gap between germline ends came to 8 bases. Germline-derived CDR1 and CDR2 are KGHDR and SFDVKD. This CDR3 region has 14 residues. The chain's CDR3 is CATSDPVTNYGYTF. The CDR3 coding sequence is TGTGCCACCAGTGACCCGGTTACTAACTATGGCTACACCTTC.

The chain carries TRBV7-9 and TRBJ2-2; D is unresolved. Between the trimmed V and J ends, which lost 5 bases and 3 bases, there was a span of 13 bases. CDR1 and CDR2 (germline): SEHNR, FQNEAQ (reference sequence). The CDR3 consists of 15 residues. The CDR3 DNA is TGTGCCAGCAGCGATACCGCGGTGTACACCGGGGAGCTGTTTTTT. Translated, it gives CASSDTAVYTGELFF.

V gene TRBV4-2 combines with J gene TRBJ2-7, with 9 bases fitting TRBD1. V shed 6 bases, J shed 5 bases, and the junction held 5 bases outside the gene matches. The CDR3 loop spans 13 amino acids. CDR1 and CDR2 from the germline V gene are LGHNA and YNFKEQ. The CDR3 coding sequence is TGTGCCAGCAGTCGGACAGGGGACCACGAGCAGTACTTC. Protein product: CASSRTGDHEQYF.